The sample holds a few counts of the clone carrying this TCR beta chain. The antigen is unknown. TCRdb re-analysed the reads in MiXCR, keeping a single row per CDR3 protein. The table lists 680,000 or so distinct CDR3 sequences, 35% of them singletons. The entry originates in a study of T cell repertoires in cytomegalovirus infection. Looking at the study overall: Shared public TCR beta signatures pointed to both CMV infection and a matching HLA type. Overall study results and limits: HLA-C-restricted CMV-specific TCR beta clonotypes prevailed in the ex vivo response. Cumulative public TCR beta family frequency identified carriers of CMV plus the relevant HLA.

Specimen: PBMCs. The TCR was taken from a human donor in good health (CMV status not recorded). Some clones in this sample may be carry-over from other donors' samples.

The CDR3 loop reads CSAREQGDQPQHF. The CDR3 DNA reads as TGCAGTGCTAGAGAGCAGGGTGATCAGCCCCAGCATTTT. This chain links TRBV20-1 with TRBJ1-5; D may be TRBD1 (5 bases). The V end was cut by 0 bases, the J end by 5 bases, with 8 bases between. CDR3 length equals 13 residues. From germline, CDR1 is DFQATT and CDR2 SNEGSKA (reference sequence).